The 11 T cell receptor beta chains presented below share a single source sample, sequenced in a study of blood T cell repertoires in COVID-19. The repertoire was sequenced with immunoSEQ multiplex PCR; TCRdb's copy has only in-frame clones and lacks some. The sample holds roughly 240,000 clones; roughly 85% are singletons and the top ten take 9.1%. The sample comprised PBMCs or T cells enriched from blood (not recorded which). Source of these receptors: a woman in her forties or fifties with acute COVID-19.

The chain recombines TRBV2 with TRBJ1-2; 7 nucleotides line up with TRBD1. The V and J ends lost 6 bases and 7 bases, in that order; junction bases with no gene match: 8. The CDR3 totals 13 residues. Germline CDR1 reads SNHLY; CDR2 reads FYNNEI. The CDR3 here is CASRLQGSAGYTF. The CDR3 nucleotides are TGTGCCAGCAGATTACAGGGGTCGGCTGGCTACACCTTC. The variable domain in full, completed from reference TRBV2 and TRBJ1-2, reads EPEVTQTPSHQVTQMGQEVILRCVPISNHLYFYWYRQILGQKVEFLVSFYNNEISEKSEIFDDQFSVERPDGSNFTLKIRSTKLEDSAMYFCASRLQGSAGYTFGSGTRLTVV.

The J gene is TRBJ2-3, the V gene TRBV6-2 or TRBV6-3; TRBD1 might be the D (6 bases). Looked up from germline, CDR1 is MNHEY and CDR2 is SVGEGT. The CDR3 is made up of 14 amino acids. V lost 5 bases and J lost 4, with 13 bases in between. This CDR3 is CASSHPDRPDTQYF. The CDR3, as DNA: TGTGCCAGCAGTCACCCAGACAGGCCAGATACGCAGTATTTT.

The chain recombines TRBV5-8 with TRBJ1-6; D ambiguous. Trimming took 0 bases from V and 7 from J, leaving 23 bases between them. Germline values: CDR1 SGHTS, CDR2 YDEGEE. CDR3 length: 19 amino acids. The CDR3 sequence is CASSLGVTSSGALNSPLHF. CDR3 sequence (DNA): TGTGCCAGCAGCTTGGGGGTCACTTCCTCGGGTGCCCTAAATTCACCCCTCCACTTT.

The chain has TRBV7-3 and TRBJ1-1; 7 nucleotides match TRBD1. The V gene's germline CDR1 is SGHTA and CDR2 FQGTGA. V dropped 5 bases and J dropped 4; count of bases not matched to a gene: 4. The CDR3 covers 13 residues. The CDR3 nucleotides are TGTGCCAGCAGCCAACAGGGGATCACTGAAGCTTTCTTT. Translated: CASSQQGITEAFF.

In DNA, the CDR3 is TGTGCCAGCAGCTGGGGACAGCAGTTTAACGGGGAGCTGTTTTTT. Its protein is CASSWGQQFNGELFF. The chain employs TRBV5-4 and TRBJ2-2; 7 bases map to TRBD1. Unmatched junction bases numbered 9, after V lost 3 bases and J lost 7 bases. The V gene's germline CDR1 is SGHNT and CDR2 YYREEE (reference sequence). This CDR3 comprises 15 residues.

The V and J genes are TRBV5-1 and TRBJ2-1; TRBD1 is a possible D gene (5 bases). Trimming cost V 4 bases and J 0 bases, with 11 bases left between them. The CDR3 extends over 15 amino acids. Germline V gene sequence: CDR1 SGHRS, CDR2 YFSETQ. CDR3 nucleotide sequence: TGCGCCAGCAGCCTCCAGGGCGTCTCCTACAATGAGCAGTTCTTC. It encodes CASSLQGVSYNEQFF.

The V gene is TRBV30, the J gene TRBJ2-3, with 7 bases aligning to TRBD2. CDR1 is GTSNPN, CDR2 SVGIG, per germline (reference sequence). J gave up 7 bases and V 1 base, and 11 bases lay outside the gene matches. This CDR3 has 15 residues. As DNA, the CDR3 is TGTGCCTGGAGTGCCTTTGGGGCGGGAGCGAATACGCAGTATTTT. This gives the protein CAWSAFGAGANTQYF.

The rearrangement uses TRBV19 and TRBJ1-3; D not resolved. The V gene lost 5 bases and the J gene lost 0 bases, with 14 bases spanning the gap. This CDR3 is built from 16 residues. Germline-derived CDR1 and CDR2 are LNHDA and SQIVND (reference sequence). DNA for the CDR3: TGTGCCAGTAGTCCCCAGCAGGTAACCTCTGGAAACACCATATATTTT. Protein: CASSPQQVTSGNTIYF.

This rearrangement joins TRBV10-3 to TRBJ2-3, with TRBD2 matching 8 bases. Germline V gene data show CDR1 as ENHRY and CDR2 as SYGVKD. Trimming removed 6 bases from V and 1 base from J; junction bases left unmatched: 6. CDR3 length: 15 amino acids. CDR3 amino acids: CAISVAGSGTDTQYF. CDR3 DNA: TGTGCCATCAGCGTAGCGGGGAGTGGCACAGATACGCAGTATTTT.

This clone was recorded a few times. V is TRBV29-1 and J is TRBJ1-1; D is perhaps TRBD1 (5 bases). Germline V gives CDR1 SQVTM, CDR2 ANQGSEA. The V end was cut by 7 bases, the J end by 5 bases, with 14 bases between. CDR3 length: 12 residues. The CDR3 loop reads CSAGGEGTEAFF. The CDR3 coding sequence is TGCAGCGCTGGGGGGGAAGGTACTGAAGCTTTCTTT.

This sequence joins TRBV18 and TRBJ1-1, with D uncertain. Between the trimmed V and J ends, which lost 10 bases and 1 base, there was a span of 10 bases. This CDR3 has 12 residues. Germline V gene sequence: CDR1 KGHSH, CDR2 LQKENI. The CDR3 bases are TGTGCCACCTCTGGGCCGAACACTGAAGCTTTCTTT. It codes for CATSGPNTEAFF.